A single sample gave rise to the 27 T cell receptor beta chains below, sequenced in a study of vaccination effects on CD4 cells after COVID-19 (dated by TCRdb to between 2021 and 2022). After 10 days of culture, CD4+ T cells were isolated with the EasySep CD4+ T cell isolation kit. Their antigen targets remain unknown. Receptor libraries were prepared by the immunoSEQ multiplex PCR assay. TCRdb took over this immuneACCESS table, retaining in-frame rearrangements with V and J assigned. Such tables are incomplete; in checked studies, under half of the missing clones stem from an unresolved V gene, and the remainder is unexplained. Across this sample there are about 46,000 clones, with roughly 80% seen only once. Clones ranked in the top ten supply roughly 8.6% of the sample. The specimen was CD4+ T cells from PBMCs cultured without peptide, collected before COVID-19 vaccination. The receptors shown here come from a human donor who had a prior SARS-CoV-2 infection.

This chain links TRBV19 with TRBJ2-7; no firm D call. Germline V gene sequence: CDR1 LNHDA, CDR2 SQIVND (reference sequence). The CDR3 extends over 11 amino acids. Deletions cut 3 bases from V and 4 bases from J, with 4 bases between. CDR3 region: CASSIGYEQYF. The CDR3 region has the DNA TGTGCCAGTAGTATTGGGTACGAGCAGTACTTC.

The rearrangement links TRBV7-3 to TRBJ2-5; D might be TRBD2 (5 bases). The CDR3 has 13 residues. Deletions cut 1 base from V and 5 bases from J, with 8 bases between. Germline CDR1 is SGHTA and CDR2 is FQGTGA. As DNA, the CDR3 is TGTGCCAGCAGCTTAAGAGGGCTGGAGACCCAGTACTTC. It is translated as CASSLRGLETQYF.

The chain recombines TRBV3-1 (or the pseudogene TRBV3-2) with TRBJ2-7; TRBD1 matches at 9 bases. The CDR3 totals 14 residues. Unmatched junction bases numbered 5, after V lost 2 bases and J lost 6 bases. Germline values: CDR1 LGHDT, CDR2 YNNKEL (reference sequence). The CDR3 here is CASSQPGTGSEQYF. The CDR3 DNA reads TGTGCCAGCAGCCAACCCGGGACAGGGTCCGAGCAGTACTTC.

The chain employs TRBV10-3 and TRBJ1-1, with TRBD1 matching over 11 bases. With 8 bases clipped from V and 4 bases from J, the junction kept 3 bases outside the gene matches. The CDR3 totals 13 residues. Germline CDR1 is ENHRY and CDR2 is SYGVKD. For the CDR3, the DNA is TGTGCCATCGCCGGGACAGGGGGCACTGAAGCTTTCTTT. It is translated as CAIAGTGGTEAFF.

J is TRBJ2-3 and V is TRBV7-6; possibly TRBD2 for D (6 bases). Between the trimmed V and J ends, which lost 0 bases and 0 bases, there was a span of 13 bases. This CDR3 is built from 17 residues. Looked up from germline, CDR1 is SGHVS and CDR2 is FNYEAQ. The CDR3 loop is CASSLAGSGGSTDTQYF. CDR3 in DNA: TGTGCCAGCAGCTTAGCTGGTAGCGGAGGGAGCACAGATACGCAGTATTTT.

The rearrangement links TRBV5-8 to TRBJ1-2, with TRBD1 identical over 9 bases. The CDR3 is 17 residues long. Unmatched junction bases numbered 12, after V lost 6 bases and J lost 0 bases. Germline V gene lookup returns CDR1 SGHTS and CDR2 YDEGEE. The CDR3 DNA sequence: TGTGCCAGCACCACCGGGACAGGGAGAGGGACTAACTATGGCTACACCTTC. Translation: CASTTGTGRGTNYGYTF.

The genes are TRBV7-6 and TRBJ2-1; 8 bases match TRBD2. Unmatched junction bases numbered 9, after V lost 1 base and J lost 7 bases. Germline assignment: CDR1 SGHVS and CDR2 FNYEAQ. The CDR3 totals 16 residues. The chain's CDR3 is CASSLVSGGATNEQFF. CDR3 nucleotides: TGTGCCAGCAGCTTAGTGTCGGGGGGGGCTACAAATGAGCAGTTCTTC. The variable domain in full, completed from reference TRBV7-6 and TRBJ2-1, reads GAGVSQSPRYKVTKRGQDVALRCDPISGHVSLYWYRQALGQGPEFLTYFNYEAQQDKSGLPNDRFSAERPEGSISTLTIQRTEQRDSAMYRCASSLVSGGATNEQFFGPGTRLTVL.

This clone showed up just a few times. The chain combines TRBV20-1 with TRBJ1-2, with 9 bases that match TRBD1. V trimming: 3 bases; J trimming: 3 bases; junction bases outside the gene matches: 11. Germline CDR1 DFQATT, CDR2 SNEGSKA (reference sequence). The CDR3 totals 16 residues. CDR3 region: CSASTGGAGADYGYTF. In DNA, the CDR3 is TGCAGTGCTAGTACAGGGGGCGCTGGGGCCGACTATGGCTACACCTTC.

Only a few counts were recorded for this clone. V is TRBV25-1 and J is TRBJ2-1; 9 bases fit TRBD2. CDR3 length equals 16 residues. Germline V gene lookup returns CDR1 MGHDK and CDR2 SYGVNS. J was trimmed by 8 bases and V by 3 bases; bases with no gene match: 11. DNA of the CDR3: TGTGCCAGCAGTGAGGTCCGGCGGGAGGGCTGGGATGAGCAGTTCTTC. Its protein is CASSEVRREGWDEQFF.

This sequence joins TRBV12-5 and TRBJ1-2; no definite D call. The CDR3 runs to 15 residues. Trimming removed 0 bases at V and 5 bases at J, with 13 bases between. Germline V gene lookup returns CDR1 LGHNT and CDR2 FRNRAP. The CDR3 region has the DNA TGTGCTAGTGGTTTGGTTGTCGGTACCTCGTATGGCTACACCTTC. Protein product: CASGLVVGTSYGYTF.

The chain's CDR3 is CASVTHNEQFF. The CDR3 region has the DNA TGTGCCAGCGTCACCCACAATGAGCAGTTCTTC. The chain joins TRBV6-6 to TRBJ2-1; no firm D call. CDR1 is MNHNY and CDR2 is SVGAGI in the germline V gene (reference sequence). The CDR3 loop spans 11 amino acids. The V end was cut by 8 bases, the J end by 5 bases, with 7 bases between.

V gene TRBV7-2 combines with J gene TRBJ1-2; 7 bases line up with TRBD1. The trim removed 5 bases at V and 4 bases at J, leaving 4 bases unmatched. The CDR3 consists of 13 residues. Germline CDR1 is SGHTA and CDR2 is FQGNSA. CDR3 protein: CASSAGQAYGYTF. CDR3 DNA: TGTGCCAGCAGCGCCGGACAGGCCTATGGCTACACCTTC. The full variable domain, with the rest looked up from reference TRBV7-2 and TRBJ1-2, is GAGVSQSPSNKVTEKGKDVELRCDPISGHTALYWYRQSLGQGLEFLIYFQGNSAPDKSGLPSDRFSAERTGGSVSTLTIQRTQQEDSAVYLCASSAGQAYGYTFGSGTRLTVV.

The chain employs TRBV20-1 and TRBJ2-7; D might be TRBD2 (6 bases). CDR3 length equals 15 residues. CDR1 DFQATT and CDR2 SNEGSKA come from the germline V gene (reference sequence). Trimming stripped 3 bases from V and 0 bases from J, with 15 bases between. The CDR3 spells CSASSGGGSSYEQYF. The CDR3 region has the DNA TGCAGTGCTAGTTCGGGCGGAGGGTCCTCCTACGAGCAGTACTTC.

This clone has a handful of counts. The chain's CDR3 is CASSTGKAPQHF. CDR3 nucleotide sequence: TGTGCCAGCAGCACAGGGAAGGCGCCCCAGCATTTT. This chain uses TRBV6-6 with TRBJ1-5; a weak D match, TRBD1 (6 bases). The germline gives CDR1 MNHNY, CDR2 SVGAGI (reference sequence). This CDR3 is built from 12 residues. Trimming took 6 bases from V and 9 from J, leaving 12 bases between them.

This chain's CDR3 is CASSSTGGRETQYF. The CDR3 nucleotides are TGCGCCAGCAGCTCGACGGGGGGGAGGGAGACCCAGTACTTC. The genes are TRBV5-1 and TRBJ2-5; 8 bases agree with TRBD2. Germline V lookup: CDR1 SGHRS, CDR2 YFSETQ. Trimming cost V 3 bases and J 5 bases; bases outside gene matches: 6. The CDR3 sequence is 14 residues long.

The genes are TRBV24-1 and TRBJ2-3; the D is unclear. Germline V gives CDR1 KGHDR, CDR2 SFDVKD. This CDR3 region has 15 residues. V shed 6 bases and J shed 1 base, with 13 bases lying between them. CDR3 sequence: CATSLAGPGTDTQYF. The DNA of the CDR3 is TGTGCCACCAGTTTAGCCGGTCCGGGCACAGATACGCAGTATTTT.

V usage is TRBV19 and J usage is TRBJ2-1; D is uncertain. Trimming took 4 bases from V and 9 from J, leaving 16 bases between them. Per germline, CDR1 LNHDA and CDR2 SQIVND (reference sequence). The CDR3 contains 14 residues. The CDR3 DNA reads TGTGCCAGTAGTAGGGCAGGCCGCCTGTCTGAGCAGTTCTTC. Its protein is CASSRAGRLSEQFF.

The chain couples TRBV21-1 to TRBJ2-3. TRBV21-1 is noted as a pseudogene. This CDR3 has 17 amino acids. Here the CDR3 reads CASSKPRERGTTDTQYF. CDR3 DNA sequence: TGTGCCAGCAGCAAACCCAGGGAGAGGGGAACTACAGATACGCAGTATTTT.

The V and J genes are TRBV19 and TRBJ2-7, with TRBD1 matching 8 bases. Germline V gene lookup returns CDR1 LNHDA and CDR2 SQIVND (reference sequence). This CDR3 has 14 residues. The V gene end was trimmed by 1 base and the J gene end by 2 bases; junction bases not matched to a gene: 1. CDR3 loop: CASSIATGAYEQYF. The CDR3, as DNA: TGTGCCAGTAGTATAGCGACAGGGGCCTACGAGCAGTACTTC. The full variable domain, in which reference TRBV19 and TRBJ2-7 provide the parts outside the CDR3, is DGGITQSPKYLFRKEGQNVTLSCEQNLNHDAMYWYRQDPGQGLRLIYYSQIVNDFQKGDIAEGYSVSREKKESFPLTVTSAQKNPTAFYLCASSIATGAYEQYFGPGTRLTVT.

In this sample, this clone turned up a few times. The chain links TRBV7-9 to TRBJ1-2; D remains ambiguous. The ends were cut back, 5 bases at V and 12 bases at J, with 22 bases in the middle. The CDR3 covers 14 residues. The germline V gene encodes CDR1 SEHNR and CDR2 FQNEAQ (reference sequence). In DNA, the CDR3 is TGTGCCAGCAGCCGAAGACTGTTCTCCCCATTCGACACCTTC. Residues: CASSRRLFSPFDTF.

The table lists this clone with a few counts. The chain couples TRBV18 to TRBJ2-1; D remains ambiguous. CDR3 length: 12 residues. Deletions cut 4 bases from V and 3 bases from J, with 4 bases between. Germline V lookup: CDR1 KGHSH, CDR2 LQKENI. The CDR3, as DNA: TGTGCCAGCTCACTAAACTACAATGAGCAGTTCTTC. Translation gives CASSLNYNEQFF.

This clone was observed a few times. The rearrangement uses TRBV18 and TRBJ2-7; 10 bases fit TRBD1. The germline V gene encodes CDR1 KGHSH and CDR2 LQKENI. CDR3 size: 16 residues. After removal of 4 bases from V and 0 bases from J, the junction contained 6 bases not matched to a gene. The CDR3 sequence: CASSRRDRGSSYEQYF. CDR3 bases: TGTGCCAGCTCACGCCGGGACAGGGGAAGCTCCTACGAGCAGTACTTC.

The chain carries TRBV28 and TRBJ2-1, with 8 positions matching TRBD2. The CDR3 totals 15 residues. The ends lost 8 bases at V and 3 bases at J; junction bases unmatched: 9. Germline CDR1 MDHEN, CDR2 SYDVKM. This CDR3 is CASGGSGRVYNEQFF. The CDR3 nucleotides are TGTGCCAGCGGTGGGAGCGGGAGAGTCTACAATGAGCAGTTCTTC.

V and J are TRBV6-2 or TRBV6-3 and TRBJ2-3, with 14 bases identical to TRBD2. CDR3 length: 16 residues. Losses at the gene ends were 7 bases for V and 5 bases for J; bases not matched to a gene: 8. Germline-derived CDR1 and CDR2 are MNHEY and SVGEGT. CDR3 in amino acids: CASTPLGTSGRDTQYF. The CDR3 DNA sequence: TGTGCCAGCACCCCCCTGGGGACTAGCGGGAGAGATACGCAGTATTTT.

The J gene is TRBJ1-5, the V gene TRBV2; 10 bases are shared with TRBD1. In germline, CDR1 is SNHLY, CDR2 FYNNEI. After removal of 9 bases from V and 1 base from J, the junction contained 12 bases not matched to a gene. The CDR3 is 17 residues long. The CDR3 DNA sequence: TGTGCCAGGAACCGGGACAGGGGCCATAAGAGCAATCAGCCCCAGCATTTT. This gives the protein CARNRDRGHKSNQPQHF.

V usage is TRBV18 and J usage is TRBJ2-3; weak D call: TRBD1 (6 bases). Per germline, CDR1 KGHSH and CDR2 LQKENI. CDR3 size: 14 residues. The V and J ends lost 2 bases and 3 bases respectively, with 9 bases between them. The CDR3 here is CASSPYRDTDTQYF. CDR3 in DNA: TGTGCCAGCTCACCATACAGGGATACAGATACGCAGTATTTT.

This clone showed up just once. The chain couples TRBV18 to TRBJ1-2; 7 bases map to TRBD1. CDR1 KGHSH and CDR2 LQKENI come from the germline V gene. J gave up 7 bases and V 5 bases, and 13 bases lay outside the gene matches. The CDR3 consists of 15 residues. CDR3 coding DNA: TGTGCCAGCTCAGGGGGGACAGAAGTTTACTCTGGCTACACCTTC. This encodes CASSGGTEVYSGYTF.